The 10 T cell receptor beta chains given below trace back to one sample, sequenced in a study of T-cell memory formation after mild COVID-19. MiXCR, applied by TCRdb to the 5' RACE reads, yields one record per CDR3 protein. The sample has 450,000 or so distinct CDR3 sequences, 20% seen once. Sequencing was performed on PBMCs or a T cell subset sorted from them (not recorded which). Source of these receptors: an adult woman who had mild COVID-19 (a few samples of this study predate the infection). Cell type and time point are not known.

The CDR3 nucleotides read TGTGCCAGCAGTGCCGGGACTAACTATGGCTACACCTTC. Encoded protein: CASSAGTNYGYTF. The chain links TRBV2 to TRBJ1-2; D unclear. Trimming removed 4 bases at V and 0 bases at J, with 6 bases between. Germline-derived CDR1 and CDR2 are SNHLY and FYNNEI. There are 13 residues in the CDR3. The variable domain in full, with the rest retrieved from reference TRBV2 and TRBJ1-2, is EPEVTQTPSHQVTQMGQEVILRCVPISNHLYFYWYRQILGQKVEFLVSFYNNEISEKSEIFDDQFSVERPDGSNFTLKIRSTKLEDSAMYFCASSAGTNYGYTFGSGTRLTVV.

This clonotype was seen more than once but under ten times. The CDR3 here is CASSLDAKNTEAFF. The CDR3 DNA is TGCGCCAGCAGCTTGGATGCCAAGAACACTGAAGCTTTCTTT. The gene calls are TRBV5-1 and TRBJ1-1; D gene uncertain. The CDR3 is 14 residues long. In germline, CDR1 is SGHRS, CDR2 YFSETQ. Trimming pared 0 bases from V and 1 base from J, leaving 7 bases between.

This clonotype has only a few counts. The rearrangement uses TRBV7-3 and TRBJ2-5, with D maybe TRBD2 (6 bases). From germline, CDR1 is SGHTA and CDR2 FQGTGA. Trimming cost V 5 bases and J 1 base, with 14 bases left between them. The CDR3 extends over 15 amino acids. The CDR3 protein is CASSPYGGIQETQYF. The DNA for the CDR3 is TGTGCCAGCAGCCCTTATGGAGGGATCCAAGAGACCCAGTACTTC.

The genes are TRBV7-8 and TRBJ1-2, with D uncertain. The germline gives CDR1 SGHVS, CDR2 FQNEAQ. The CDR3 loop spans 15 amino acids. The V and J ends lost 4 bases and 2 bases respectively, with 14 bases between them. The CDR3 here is CASSSFPRENYGYTF. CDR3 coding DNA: TGTGCCAGCAGCTCCTTCCCGAGGGAAAACTATGGCTACACCTTC.

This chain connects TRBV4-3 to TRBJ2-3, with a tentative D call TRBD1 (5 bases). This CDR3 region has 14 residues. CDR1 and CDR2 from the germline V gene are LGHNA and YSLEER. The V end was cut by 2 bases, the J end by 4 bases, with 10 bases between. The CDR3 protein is CASSQQGASDTQYF. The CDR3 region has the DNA TGCGCCAGCAGCCAACAGGGTGCCTCAGATACGCAGTATTTT.

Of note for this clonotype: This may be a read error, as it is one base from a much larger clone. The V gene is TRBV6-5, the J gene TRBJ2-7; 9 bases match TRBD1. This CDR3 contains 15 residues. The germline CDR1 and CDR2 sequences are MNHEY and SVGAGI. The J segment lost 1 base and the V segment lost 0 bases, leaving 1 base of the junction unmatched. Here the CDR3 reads CASSYSGTGSYEQYF. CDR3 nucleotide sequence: TGTGCCAGCAGTTACTCCGGGACAGGGTCCTACGAGCAGTACTTC.

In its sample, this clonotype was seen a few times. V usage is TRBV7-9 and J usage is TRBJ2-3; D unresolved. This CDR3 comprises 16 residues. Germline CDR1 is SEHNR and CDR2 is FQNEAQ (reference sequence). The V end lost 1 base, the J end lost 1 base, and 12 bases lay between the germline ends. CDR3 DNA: TGTGCCAGCAGCTTAGTAAACTACGTGGGCACAGATACGCAGTATTTT. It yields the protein CASSLVNYVGTDTQYF.

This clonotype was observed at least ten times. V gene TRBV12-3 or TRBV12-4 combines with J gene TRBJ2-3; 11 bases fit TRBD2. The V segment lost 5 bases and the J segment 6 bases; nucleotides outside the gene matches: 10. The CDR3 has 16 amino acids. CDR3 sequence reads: CASSRNLAGGPDTQYF. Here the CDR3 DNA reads TGTGCCAGCAGTCGTAACTTAGCGGGGGGGCCCGATACGCAGTATTTT.

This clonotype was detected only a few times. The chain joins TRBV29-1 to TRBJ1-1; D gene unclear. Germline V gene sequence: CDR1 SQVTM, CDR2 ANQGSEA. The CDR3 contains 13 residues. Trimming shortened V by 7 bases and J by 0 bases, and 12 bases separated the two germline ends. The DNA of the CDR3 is TGCAGCGCGAACGACGGCATGAACACTGAAGCTTTCTTT. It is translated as CSANDGMNTEAFF.

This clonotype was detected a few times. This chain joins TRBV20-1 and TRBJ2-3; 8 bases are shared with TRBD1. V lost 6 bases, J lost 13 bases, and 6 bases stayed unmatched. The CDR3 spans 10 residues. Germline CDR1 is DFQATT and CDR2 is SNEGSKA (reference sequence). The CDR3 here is CSAMDREEYF. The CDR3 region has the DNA TGCAGTGCCATGGACAGGGAGGAGTATTTT.